What follows is one TCR beta chain and its context. This sample is drawn from a study of blood T cell repertoires in COVID-19. At the level of the study: COVID-19 samples from acute and convalescent phases originated in the United States, Italy and Spain. From T cells, B-cell-depleted T cells, or PBMCs came the material, which was cDNA or gDNA.

Enrolment of Seattle patients took place during active infection, and they were followed longitudinally. Original analysis: The authors estimated nucleated cell counts from reference gene primer amplification. Assay used: immunoSEQ multiplex PCR; TCRdb lists only in-frame clones, some missing. Clone size and V and J calls were adopted from that table, with D and trimming inferred from the DNA. This sample carries about 310,000 clones, about 90% of them seen once, and the ten largest clones take around 0.97%. There are 15 residues in the CDR3. The germline V and J ends were trimmed by 2 bases and 0 bases, with 11 bases remaining between them. The V gene's germline CDR1 is SNHLY and CDR2 FYNNEI.

The TCR comes from a woman in her 40s with COVID-19, enrolled during active disease. J is TRBJ2-7 and V is TRBV2; D perhaps matches TRBD1 (6 bases). The sample comprised peripheral blood. The CDR3 is CASSEPGAASYEQYF. CDR3 nucleotide sequence: TGTGCCAGCAGTGAACCAGGGGCAGCCTCCTACGAGCAGTACTTC.